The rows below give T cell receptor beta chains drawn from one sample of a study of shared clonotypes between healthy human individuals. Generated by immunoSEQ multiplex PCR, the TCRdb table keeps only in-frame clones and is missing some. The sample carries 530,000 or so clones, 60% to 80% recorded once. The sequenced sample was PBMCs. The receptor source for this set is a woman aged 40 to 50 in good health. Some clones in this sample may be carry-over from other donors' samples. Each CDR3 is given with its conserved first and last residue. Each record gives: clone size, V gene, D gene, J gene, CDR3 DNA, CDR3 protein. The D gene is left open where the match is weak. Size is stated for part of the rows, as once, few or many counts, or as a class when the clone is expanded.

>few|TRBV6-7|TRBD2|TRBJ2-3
TGTGCCAGCAGTTACCTAAGGACTAGCAAGGCAGATACGCAGTATTTT
CASSYLRTSKADTQYF
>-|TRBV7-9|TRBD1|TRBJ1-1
TGTGCCAGCAGCCCCAACGGACAGGGCATTGAAGCTTTCTTT
CASSPNGQGIEAFF
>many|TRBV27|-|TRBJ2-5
TGTGCCAGCAGTCCACCCGACTTACAAGAGACCCAGTACTTC
CASSPPDLQETQYF
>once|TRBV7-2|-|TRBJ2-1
TGTGCCAGCAGCTTAGTAAGTCAAAATGAGCAGTTCTTC
CASSLVSQNEQFF
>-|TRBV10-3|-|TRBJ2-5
TGTGCCGCCTCAGTGGGGCAAGAGACCCAGTACTTC
CAASVGQETQYF
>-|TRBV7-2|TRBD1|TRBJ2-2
TGTGCCAGCAGCAGACAGGGGGGGATTTCCGGGGAGCTGTTTTTT
CASSRQGGISGELFF
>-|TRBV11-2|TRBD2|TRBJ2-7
TGTGCCAGCAGCTCAACTAGCGGGGGGGTTTACGAGCAGTACTTC
CASSSTSGGVYEQYF
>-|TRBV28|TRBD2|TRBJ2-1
TGTGCCAGCAGCTCATTCAGCGGGGGAAGCTCCTACAATGAGCAGTTCTTC
CASSSFSGGSSYNEQFF
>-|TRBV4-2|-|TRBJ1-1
TGTGCCAGCAGCCAAGCCGTAAACACTGAAGCTTTCTTT
CASSQAVNTEAFF
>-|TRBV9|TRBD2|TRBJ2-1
TGTGCCAGCAGCGGGAGACTAGCGGGAGGCAATGAGCAGTTCTTC
CASSGRLAGGNEQFF
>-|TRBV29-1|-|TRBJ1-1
TGCAGCGCACACCAAGGGTCTCCTGACACTGAAGCTTTCTTT
CSAHQGSPDTEAFF
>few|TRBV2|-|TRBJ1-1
TGTGCCAGCAGGGTAGATCTGAACACTGAAGCTTTCTTT
CASRVDLNTEAFF
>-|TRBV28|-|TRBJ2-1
TGTGCCAGCAGCCCCGTCGGGGGCCACAATGAGCAGTTCTTC
CASSPVGGHNEQFF
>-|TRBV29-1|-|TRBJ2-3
TGCAGCGTGCCTACTAGTTTGGCTACGCAGTATTTT
CSVPTSLATQYF
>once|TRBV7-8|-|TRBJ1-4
TGTGCCAGCAGCTTTCACCCCGGACAAACAACTAATGAAAAACTGTTTTTT
CASSFHPGQTTNEKLFF
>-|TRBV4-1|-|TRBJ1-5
TGCGCCAGCAGCCAACGGGACAGCAATCAGCCCCAGCATTTT
CASSQRDSNQPQHF
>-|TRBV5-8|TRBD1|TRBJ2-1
TGTGCCAGCAGCTCGACAGGGGACGAGTTCTTC
CASSSTGDEFF
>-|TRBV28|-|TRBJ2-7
TGTGCCAGCAGCCCCTTTGGACGGAAAACCTACGAGCAGTACTTC
CASSPFGRKTYEQYF
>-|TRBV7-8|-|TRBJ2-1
TGTGCCAGCAGCCCAGGCAGTCAGCAGTTCTTC
CASSPGSQQFF
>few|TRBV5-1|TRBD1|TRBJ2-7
TGCGCCAGCAGCTTAGGGACAGGGGGCCACGAGCAGTACTTC
CASSLGTGGHEQYF
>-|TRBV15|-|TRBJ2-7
TGTGCCACCAGCAGAGATAAGGGGTCCTACGAGCAGTACTTC
CATSRDKGSYEQYF
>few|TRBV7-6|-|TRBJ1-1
TGTGCCAGCAGCTTAGTAGTTGGGGGAGAAGCTTTCTTT
CASSLVVGGEAFF
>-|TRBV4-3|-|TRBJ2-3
TGCGCCAGCAGCCAAGAGTTCAGCACAGATACGCAGTATTTT
CASSQEFSTDTQYF
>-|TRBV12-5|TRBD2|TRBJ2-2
TGTGCTAGGGGTGCATCCGGGAGGAAGGGAGCCAACACCGGGGAGCTGTTTTTT
CARGASGRKGANTGELFF
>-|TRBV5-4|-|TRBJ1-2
TGTGCCAGCAGTCACAGGGACCAACGCTATGGCTACACCTTC
CASSHRDQRYGYTF
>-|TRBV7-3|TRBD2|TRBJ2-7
TGTGCCAGCAGCTTAATAGCGGGAGGTGACGAGCAGTACTTC
CASSLIAGGDEQYF
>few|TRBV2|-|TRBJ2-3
TGTGCCAGCAGTGAACAGGGCACAGATACGCAGTATTTT
CASSEQGTDTQYF
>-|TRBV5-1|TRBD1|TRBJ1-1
TGCGCCAGCAGCTTGTTCGCAGGGGGGACTGAAGCTTTCTTT
CASSLFAGGTEAFF
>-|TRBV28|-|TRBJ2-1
TGTGCCAGCAATCAATGGGTCCCTAGCGCCAACAATGAGCAGTTCTTC
CASNQWVPSANNEQFF
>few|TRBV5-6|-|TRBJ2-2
TGTGCCAGCAGCTTGTACCGACCCGGGGAGCTGTTTTTT
CASSLYRPGELFF
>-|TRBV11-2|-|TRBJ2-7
TGTGCCAGCAGCTTTTTACTAGCCGGAGCTTTTGGCGAGCAGTACTTC
CASSFLLAGAFGEQYF
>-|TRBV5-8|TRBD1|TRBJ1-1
TGTGCCACGACCGGGGCTGTCCGATACAGGGGGCTTAGAACTGAAGCTTTCTTT
CATTGAVRYRGLRTEAFF
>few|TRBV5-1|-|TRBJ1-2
TGCGCCAGCAGCGCTGGGGCGCCCCATGGCTACACCTTC
CASSAGAPHGYTF
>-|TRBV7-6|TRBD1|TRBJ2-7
TGTGCCAGCAGCTTTCAGGCAGGGGGAGACGAGCAGTACTTC
CASSFQAGGDEQYF
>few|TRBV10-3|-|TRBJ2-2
TGTGCCATCAGTGAGTCCAGAGAAAACACCGGGGAGCTGTTTTTT
CAISESRENTGELFF
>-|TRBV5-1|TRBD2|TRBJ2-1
TGCGCCAGCAGCCCGCGAACTAGCGTGAGCTCCTACAATGAGCAGTTCTTC
CASSPRTSVSSYNEQFF
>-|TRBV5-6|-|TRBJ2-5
TGTGCCAGCAGCCACAGGGGGTGGTCTGGCGGGAGAGTTGAGACCCAGTACTTC
CASSHRGWSGGRVETQYF
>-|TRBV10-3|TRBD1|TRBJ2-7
TGTGCCATCAGTGAGGGACAGGGAGGTTCCGAGCAGTACTTC
CAISEGQGGSEQYF
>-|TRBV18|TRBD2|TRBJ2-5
TGTGCCAGCTCACCATTAGCGGGAGGAGCCCAAGAGACCCAGTACTTC
CASSPLAGGAQETQYF
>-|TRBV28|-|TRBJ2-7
TGTGCCAGCAGCCTCGGACACGTCTACGAGCAGTACTTC
CASSLGHVYEQYF
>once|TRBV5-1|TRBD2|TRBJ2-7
TGCGCCAGCAGCCCCGAGGGACTAGCGGGAAACGAGCAGTACTTC
CASSPEGLAGNEQYF
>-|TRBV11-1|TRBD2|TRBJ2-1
TGTGCCAGCAGCTTAACCGGGACTAGCGGATACAATGAGCAGTTCTTC
CASSLTGTSGYNEQFF
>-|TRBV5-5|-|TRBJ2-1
TGTGCCAGCAGCCTACACGGTGAGCAGTTCTTC
CASSLHGEQFF
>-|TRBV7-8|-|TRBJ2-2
TGTGCCAGCAGCTTAGTGCGAGAGTTCGGGCTGTTTTTT
CASSLVREFGLFF
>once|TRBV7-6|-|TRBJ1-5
TGTGCCAGCAGCTTAGTGTTTTGTTATCAGCCCCAGCATTTT
CASSLVFCYQPQHF
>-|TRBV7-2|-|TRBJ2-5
TGTGCCAGCAGCTTGGGAATCGGGCAAGAGACCCAGTACTTC
CASSLGIGQETQYF
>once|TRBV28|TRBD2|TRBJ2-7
TGTGCCAGCAGTTTGAGTAGCGGGAGTTCCCTAAGGTCCTACGAGCAGTACTTC
CASSLSSGSSLRSYEQYF
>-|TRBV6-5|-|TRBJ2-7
TGTGCCAGCAGTTACGTCAGGTCGGGCTACGAGCAGTACTTC
CASSYVRSGYEQYF
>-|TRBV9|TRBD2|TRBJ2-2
TGTGCCAGCAGCGTAGGGCTAGCGGGGCAAACCGGGGAGCTGTTTTTT
CASSVGLAGQTGELFF
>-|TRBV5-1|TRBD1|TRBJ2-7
TGCGCCAGCAGCTCGACCGGGACAGGCCCCTACGAGCAGTACTTC
CASSSTGTGPYEQYF
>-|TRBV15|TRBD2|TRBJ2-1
TGTGCCACCAGCAGAGGACCAACTAGCGGGAGGCGGGTAGAGAATGAGCAGTTCTTC
CATSRGPTSGRRVENEQFF